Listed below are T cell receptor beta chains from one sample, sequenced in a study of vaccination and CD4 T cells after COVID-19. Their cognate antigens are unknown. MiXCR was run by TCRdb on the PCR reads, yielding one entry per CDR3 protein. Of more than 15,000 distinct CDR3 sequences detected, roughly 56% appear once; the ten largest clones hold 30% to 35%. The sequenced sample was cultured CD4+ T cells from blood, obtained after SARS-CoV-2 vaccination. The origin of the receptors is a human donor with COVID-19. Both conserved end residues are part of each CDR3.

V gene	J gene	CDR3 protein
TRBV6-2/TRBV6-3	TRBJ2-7	CASSSRRDSRYEQYF
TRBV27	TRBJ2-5	CASSSGTGGVETQYF
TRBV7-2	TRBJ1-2	CASSLVSQGWYGYTF
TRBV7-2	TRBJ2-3	CASRSPGGGVTDTQYF
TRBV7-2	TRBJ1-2	CASSLGEAYGYTF
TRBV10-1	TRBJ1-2	CASSEVGLPTGGYTF
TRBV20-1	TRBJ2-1	CSASSGTSGGSYNEQFF
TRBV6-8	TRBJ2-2	CASGYFLHQNTGELFF
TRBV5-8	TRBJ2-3	CASSSQPLLSGGDTQYF
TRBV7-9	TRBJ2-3	CASSPRGVSTDTQYF
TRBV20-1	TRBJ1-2	CSASGQALNSNYGYTF
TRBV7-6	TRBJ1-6	CASSLVGGQGNSPLHF
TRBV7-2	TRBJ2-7	CASSLVGTGTKTFYEQYF
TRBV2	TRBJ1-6	CASNIYNSPLHF
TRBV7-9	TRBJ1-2	CASSLDRDNYGYTF
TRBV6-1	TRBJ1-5	CASSPPGEIWAPQHF
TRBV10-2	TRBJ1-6	CASSLEVVPLHF
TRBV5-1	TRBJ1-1	CASSLEPGPTEAFF
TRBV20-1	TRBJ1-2	CSAETGEQGYTF
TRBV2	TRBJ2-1	CASSVDLSSYNEQFF
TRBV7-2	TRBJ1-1	CASSEPPAGISEAFF
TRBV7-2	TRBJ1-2	CARSLVADTYGYTF
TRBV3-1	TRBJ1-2	CASSQGVSYGYTF
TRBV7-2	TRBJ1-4	CASSPDRGNEKLFF
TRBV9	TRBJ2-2	CASSVSSGGNTGELFF
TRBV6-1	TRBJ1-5	CASSSEGNGNQPQHF
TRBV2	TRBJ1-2	CASIPGEGSNYGYTF
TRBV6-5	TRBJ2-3	CASSYAGGVDTQYF
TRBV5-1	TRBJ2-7	CASSLGFGQVTDYEQYF
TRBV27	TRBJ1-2	CASTSQGAPNYGYTF
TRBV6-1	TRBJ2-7	CASRGQGKQYF
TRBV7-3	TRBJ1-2	CASSLAPLTGGYTF
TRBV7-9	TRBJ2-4	CASSLYGDIQYF
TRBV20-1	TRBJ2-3	CSATLAGGSTDTQYF
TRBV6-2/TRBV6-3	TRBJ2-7	CASSPGTPYEQYF
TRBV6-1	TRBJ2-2	CASSDGTLNTGELFF
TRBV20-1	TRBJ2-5	CSAFSPGTSGGTRRETQYF